The rows below give T cell receptor beta chains drawn from one sample of a study of shared clonotypes between healthy human individuals. The table came from immunoSEQ multiplex PCR; TCRdb's copy has only in-frame clones and leaves some out. The repertoire holds around 1,900,000 clones, with over 85% as singletons. The specimen sequenced was naive CD8+ T cells from PBMCs. The receptors shown here come from a man aged 18 to 30 in good health. Some clones in this sample may be carry-over from other donors' samples. The CDR3 runs from the conserved cysteine through the conserved F or W. Fields, in order: D gene, J gene, V gene, clone size, CDR3 DNA, CDR3 protein. A D gene is named only where the DNA matches it firmly. Clone size is not always given. Where it is, it says once, few, many or a class for expanded clones.

NA | TRBJ2-2 | TRBV4-1 | few | TGCGCCAGCAGCCAACGGAACACCGGGGAGCTGTTTTTT | CASSQRNTGELFF
NA | TRBJ2-2 | TRBV15 | NA | TGTGCCACCAGCTCCCGAGGGGGGACGGTGAACACCGGGGAGCTGTTTTTT | CATSSRGGTVNTGELFF
NA | TRBJ2-1 | TRBV14 | NA | TGTGCCAGCAGCCGTCTCCGGTGGAATGAGCAGTTCTTC | CASSRLRWNEQFF
TRBD2 | TRBJ2-7 | TRBV13 | NA | TGTGCCAGCAGCTTAGGCCGGACTAGCGGATACGAGCAGTACTTC | CASSLGRTSGYEQYF
NA | TRBJ2-7 | TRBV28 | NA | TGTGCCAGCAGGTCCCCAGCAGCTTCCTACGAGCAGTACTTC | CASRSPAASYEQYF
NA | TRBJ2-7 | TRBV19 | NA | TGTGCCAGTAGCCTAACCCATAGCTACGAGCAGTACTTC | CASSLTHSYEQYF
TRBD1 | TRBJ1-2 | TRBV18 | NA | TGTGCCAGCTCACGGGACAGCCGACAGCCCTATGGCTACACCTTC | CASSRDSRQPYGYTF
TRBD2 | TRBJ2-7 | TRBV4-1 | once | TGCGCCAGCAGCCAAGGACTAGCGGGGGCTCCCTACGAGCAGTACTTC | CASSQGLAGAPYEQYF
TRBD2 | TRBJ2-3 | TRBV11-2 | once | TGTGCCAGCCAGAGACTAGCGGGGTCGAGCACAGATACGCAGTATTTT | CASQRLAGSSTDTQYF
NA | TRBJ1-2 | TRBV5-1 | NA | TGCGCCAGTGCCCCAGGGGCCAGAACGTCCTATGGCTACACCTTC | CASAPGARTSYGYTF
TRBD2 | TRBJ2-1 | TRBV10-3 | NA | TGTGCCATCAGCCTAGGGACTAGCGGGAGGGCCGACAATGAGCAGTTCTTC | CAISLGTSGRADNEQFF
NA | TRBJ2-3 | TRBV6-1 | NA | TGTGCCAGCAGTGCCTATCGGGGGGCGTTGACAGATACGCAGTATTTT | CASSAYRGALTDTQYF
TRBD2 | TRBJ2-5 | TRBV4-1 | NA | TGCGCCAGCAGCCCCCGGACTAGCGGGAGTGCAGAGACCCAGTACTTC | CASSPRTSGSAETQYF
TRBD2 | TRBJ2-1 | TRBV5-1 | NA | TGCGCCAGCAGCTTGAAGGCGGGAGGGTCCTACAATGAGCAGTTCTTC | CASSLKAGGSYNEQFF
TRBD1 | TRBJ1-2 | TRBV9 | NA | TGTGCCAGCAGCTTGGGACAGGCTTCTAACTATGGCTACACCTTC | CASSLGQASNYGYTF
NA | TRBJ2-7 | TRBV6-6 | NA | TGTGCCAGCAGTTACGCACGTTCCTACGAGCAGTACTTC | CASSYARSYEQYF
NA | TRBJ2-3 | TRBV9 | NA | TGTGCCAGCAGCGTAGGATATGGCCCATTAGGTACGCAGTATTTT | CASSVGYGPLGTQYF
TRBD1 | TRBJ2-2 | TRBV6-1 | NA | TGTGCCAGCCGGGACAGGGACACCGGGGAGCTGTTTTTT | CASRDRDTGELFF
TRBD2 | TRBJ2-4 | TRBV4-2 | NA | TGTGCCAGCAGCCAAGGGGGAGGGGTCAAAAACATTCAGTACTTC | CASSQGGGVKNIQYF
NA | TRBJ2-3 | TRBV28 | once | TGTGCCAGCACTCTAATTCGCGCTAGCACAGATACGCAGTATTTT | CASTLIRASTDTQYF
NA | TRBJ1-1 | TRBV28 | few | TGTGCCAGCAGTTTAGGGGAGAACACTGAAGCTTTCTTT | CASSLGENTEAFF
NA | TRBJ2-1 | TRBV19 | NA | TGTGCCAGTAGGGCACTAGTGGCGCCCTACAATGAGCAGTTCTTC | CASRALVAPYNEQFF
NA | TRBJ2-1 | TRBV7-8 | once | TGTGCCAGCAGCTTAGGAGGTTTTGGGGGGCTCAGTAACAATGAGCAGTTCTTC | CASSLGGFGGLSNNEQFF
TRBD1 | TRBJ1-5 | TRBV5-5 | NA | TGTGCCAGCAGCCTCCGACAGGGAACCAATCAGCCCCAGCATTTT | CASSLRQGTNQPQHF
TRBD1 | TRBJ1-3 | TRBV13 | NA | TGTGCCAGCAGCCCGTCAAGAAGGACAGGGGACCGAAGGACCATATATTTT | CASSPSRRTGDRRTIYF
TRBD1 | TRBJ2-1 | TRBV10-1 | NA | TGCGCCAGCTCCGGGGGGACAGGGGACAATGAGCAGTTCTTC | CASSGGTGDNEQFF
NA | TRBJ1-2 | TRBV9 | NA | TGTGCCAGCAGCGTAGCTTGGGGTGGGACCCCCGGTGTGGGCTACACCTTC | CASSVAWGGTPGVGYTF
TRBD2 | TRBJ2-2 | TRBV4-3 | NA | TGCGCCAGCAGCCAAGCTGCGGTAGCGGGAGAAGGCACCGGGGAGCTGTTTTTT | CASSQAAVAGEGTGELFF
TRBD1 | TRBJ2-5 | TRBV19 | NA | TGTGCCAGTAGTATTGTGGAACAGGGGGCGCTGGCAGAGACCCAGTACTTC | CASSIVEQGALAETQYF
TRBD2 | TRBJ2-1 | TRBV18 | NA | TGTGCCAGCTCCCAGAGGACTAGCGGGAGCGATGAGCAGTTCTTC | CASSQRTSGSDEQFF
TRBD2 | TRBJ2-1 | TRBV9 | NA | TGTGCCAGCAGCGTTGGGGGACTAGCGGGAGTCACCTTGGATGAGCAGTTCTTC | CASSVGGLAGVTLDEQFF
TRBD2 | TRBJ2-1 | TRBV6-5 | NA | TGTGCCAGCAGTTACCGAGCGGGGGACAATGAGCAGTTCTTC | CASSYRAGDNEQFF
NA | TRBJ2-1 | TRBV5-6 | NA | TGTGCCAGCAGCTACGTTTTGGACAATGAGCAGTTCTTC | CASSYVLDNEQFF
NA | TRBJ2-2 | TRBV5-5 | once | TGTGCCAGCAGTTCGCCCCCCGGGGCATTGGACACCGGGGAGCTGTTTTTT | CASSSPPGALDTGELFF
NA | TRBJ2-6 | TRBV10-3 | NA | TGTGCCATCAGTGAGTCGCTCAGGTCTGGGGCCAACGTCCTGACTTTC | CAISESLRSGANVLTF
NA | TRBJ1-2 | TRBV27 | once | TGTGCCAGCAGTTCCTGGACGGACGTATACCGCTACACCTTC | CASSSWTDVYRYTF
NA | TRBJ2-1 | TRBV13 | once | TGTGCCAGCAGCCCCCGTAGGGGTGAGCAGTTCTTC | CASSPRRGEQFF
TRBD1 | TRBJ2-1 | TRBV27 | NA | TGTGCCATTATGACAGGGGGCTCTGAGCAGTTCTTC | CAIMTGGSEQFF
NA | TRBJ2-5 | TRBV7-6 | NA | TGTGCCAGCAGCTTAGGAGAGGGAAGGATCCAAGAGACCCAGTACTTC | CASSLGEGRIQETQYF
NA | TRBJ2-1 | TRBV7-3 | NA | TGTGCCAGCAGCTTGGACTCCTACAATGAGCAGTTCTTC | CASSLDSYNEQFF
NA | TRBJ2-5 | TRBV4-1 | NA | TGCGCCAGCAGCCAACCCATCGCTTCAGAGACCCAGTACTTC | CASSQPIASETQYF
TRBD2 | TRBJ2-7 | TRBV5-1 | NA | TGCGCCAGCAGCTTGGTGGGAGGGCTAGCGGGAGGGAAAATCTACGAGCAGTACTTC | CASSLVGGLAGGKIYEQYF
NA | TRBJ1-5 | TRBV28 | NA | TGTGCCAGCAGTTTCGGCGGTTATCAGCCCCAGCATTTT | CASSFGGYQPQHF
TRBD1 | TRBJ2-1 | TRBV5-1 | NA | TGCGCCAGCAGGTTGGACAGGGGGCTCTCCAATGAGCAGTTCTTC | CASRLDRGLSNEQFF
TRBD2 | TRBJ2-1 | TRBV4-2 | NA | TGTGCCAGCAGCCACCAGAGCGGGAGCTCCTACAATGAGCAGTTCTTC | CASSHQSGSSYNEQFF
NA | TRBJ2-7 | TRBV27 | NA | TGTGCCAGCAGGCCCCCGGACGGCTCCTACGAGCAGTACTTC | CASRPPDGSYEQYF
NA | TRBJ2-1 | TRBV7-6 | NA | TGTGCCAGCAGCTTGGTAGTAGGCCATGAGCAGTTCTTC | CASSLVVGHEQFF
NA | TRBJ2-3 | TRBV5-1 | NA | TGCGCCAGCAGCTTGGATGGACAGCGCACAGATACGCAGTATTTT | CASSLDGQRTDTQYF
TRBD1 | TRBJ2-3 | TRBV10-3 | NA | TGTGCCATCAGTGAGGACAGGGCCCCAGATACGCAGTATTTT | CAISEDRAPDTQYF
TRBD1 | TRBJ2-7 | TRBV7-6 | NA | TGTGCCAGCAGCTTAGCAGGGACAGGCTACGAGCAGTACTTC | CASSLAGTGYEQYF
NA | TRBJ2-7 | TRBV4-1 | NA | TGCGCCAGCAGCCAAACCCCCGGGGAGTTCACCTACGAGCAGTACTTC | CASSQTPGEFTYEQYF
NA | TRBJ2-7 | TRBV28 | NA | TGTGCCAGCAGTTTAGGTCCAGGGGCCCTGTCCTACGAGCAGTACTTC | CASSLGPGALSYEQYF
NA | TRBJ2-7 | TRBV7-9 | NA | TGTGCCAGCAGCTTCCTTTACGGGACAAGAAGCTACGAGCAGTACTTC | CASSFLYGTRSYEQYF
TRBD1 | TRBJ1-5 | TRBV28 | NA | TGTGCCAGCAGGGGGACAGGGAGATATCCTAATCAGCCCCAGCATTTT | CASRGTGRYPNQPQHF
NA | TRBJ1-3 | TRBV28 | NA | TGTGCCAGTGAGCAGGGCTCTGGAAACACCATATATTTT | CASEQGSGNTIYF